This entry lists 28 T cell receptor beta chains sequenced from one sample in a study of identical twins. TCRdb redid the calling of the 5' RACE reads with MiXCR, one entry per CDR3 protein. Of approximately 890,000 distinct CDR3 sequences in the sample, 10% to 15% were seen once. The same data also went into a second study, on yellow fever vaccine responses in identical twins.

Sequencing was carried out using PBMCs. These receptors originate from a woman between 18 and 30 years old in good health.

CDR3 nucleotide sequence: TGTGCCAGCAGCTTCCTTAGCGGGGGAAAGACCCAGTACTTC. Protein sequence: CASSFLSGGKTQYF. The rearrangement uses TRBV11-2 and TRBJ2-5; TRBD2 matches at 9 bases. V was pared by 3 bases and J by 6 bases, with 5 bases of the junction left unmatched. The CDR3 spans 14 residues. Germline assignment: CDR1 SGHAT and CDR2 FQNNGV.

The chain carries TRBV12-3 or TRBV12-4 and TRBJ2-3; D is perhaps TRBD2 (6 bases). The CDR3 consists of 16 residues. Trimming removed 2 bases from V and 5 bases from J, with 17 bases in between. DNA of the CDR3: TGTGCCAGCAGTTTATTACCGGGAGTTAGTAAAGATACGCAGTATTTT. Protein product: CASSLLPGVSKDTQYF.

This sequence joins TRBV24-1 and TRBJ1-1, with D uncertain. Trimming pared 0 bases from V and 5 bases from J, leaving 6 bases between. Germline V gives CDR1 KGHDR, CDR2 SFDVKD. This CDR3 contains 13 residues. The CDR3 nucleotides are TGTGCCACCAGTGATTTGATGGGGACTGAAGCTTTCTTT. Amino acid sequence: CATSDLMGTEAFF.

The table lists this clonotype with many counts. The chain combines TRBV12-3 or TRBV12-4 with TRBJ2-3, with TRBD2 matching over 10 bases. This CDR3 comprises 14 residues. J gave up 0 bases and V 6 bases, and 0 bases lay outside the gene matches. The CDR3 reads CASRAGGSTDTQYF. CDR3 nucleotide sequence: TGTGCCAGCAGAGCGGGGGGGAGCACAGATACGCAGTATTTT.

The table lists this clonotype with a few counts. The chain carries TRBV28 and TRBJ2-3; no clear D gene. CDR3 size: 15 residues. Germline CDR1 is MDHEN and CDR2 is SYDVKM. Trimming cost V 8 bases and J 0 bases, with 15 bases left between them. The CDR3 sequence: CASVGWGGSTDTQYF. Written as DNA, the CDR3 is TGTGCCAGCGTTGGATGGGGTGGTAGCACAGATACGCAGTATTTT. The whole variable domain, remainder taken from reference TRBV28 and TRBJ2-3, is DVKVTQSSRYLVKRTGEKVFLECVQDMDHENMFWYRQDPGLGLRLIYFSYDVKMKEKGDIPEGYSVSREKKERFSLILESASTNQTSMYLCASVGWGGSTDTQYFGPGTRLTVL.

This clonotype was counted between two and nine times. This chain links TRBV12-3 or TRBV12-4 with TRBJ1-2; D remains ambiguous. The V end was cut by 5 bases, the J end by 0 bases, with 19 bases between. There are 17 residues in the CDR3. CDR3 amino acids: CASSHLKGSSANYGYTF. The CDR3 region has the DNA TGTGCCAGCAGTCACCTAAAGGGCAGCTCAGCTAACTATGGCTACACCTTC.

This clonotype appeared a few times. The rearrangement uses TRBV20-1 and TRBJ2-3; 10 nucleotides line up with TRBD2. Germline V CDR1 and CDR2: DFQATT, SNEGSKA (reference sequence). V lost 2 bases and J lost 0; bases outside the gene matches: 5. CDR3 length equals 16 residues. The chain's CDR3 is CSARTPLAGSTDTQYF. DNA of the CDR3: TGCAGTGCTAGAACCCCACTAGCGGGGAGCACAGATACGCAGTATTTT.

The J gene is TRBJ2-1, the V gene TRBV6-5; D gene ambiguous. CDR3 length: 13 amino acids. V dropped 0 bases and J dropped 7 bases, with 7 bases sitting between them. Germline CDR1 and CDR2: MNHEY and SVGAGI. The CDR3 nucleotides are TGTGCCAGCAGTTACTCGAAACGAAATGAGCAGTTCTTC. It is translated as CASSYSKRNEQFF.

This clonotype was counted only a few times. The chain employs TRBV5-1 and TRBJ2-1, with TRBD2 matching 8 bases. The CDR3 covers 14 residues. Germline CDR1 and CDR2: SGHRS and YFSETQ. J gave up 4 bases and V 6 bases, and 6 bases lay outside the gene matches. CDR3 sequence: CASNNAGGYNEQFF. DNA for the CDR3: TGCGCCAGCAACAATGCGGGGGGATACAATGAGCAGTTCTTC. Variable domain in full (rest from reference TRBV5-1 and TRBJ2-1): KAGVTQTPRYLIKTRGQQVTLSCSPISGHRSVSWYQQTPGQGLQFLFEYFSETQRNKGNFPGRFSGRQFSNSRSEMNVSTLELGDSALYLCASNNAGGYNEQFFGPGTRLTVL.

The rearrangement uses TRBV12-3 or TRBV12-4 and TRBJ2-1; the D is unclear. Trimming took 3 bases from V and 3 from J, leaving 12 bases between them. This CDR3 has 15 residues. CDR3 coding DNA: TGTGCCAGCAGTTTGCTTCAGGCCTACTACAATGAGCAGTTCTTC. It codes for CASSLLQAYYNEQFF.

This clonotype was seen a handful of times. The chain employs TRBV5-1 and TRBJ2-1, with 7 nucleotides matching TRBD2. The V gene's germline CDR1 is SGHRS and CDR2 YFSETQ. Trimming at V came to 5 bases and at J to 4 bases, leaving 9 bases not matched to a gene. The CDR3 spans 15 residues. In nucleotides, the CDR3 is TGCGCCAGCAGAAAAGCGGGAAACCTTTACAATGAGCAGTTCTTC. Translated, it gives CASRKAGNLYNEQFF. The full variable domain, completed using reference TRBV5-1 and TRBJ2-1, is KAGVTQTPRYLIKTRGQQVTLSCSPISGHRSVSWYQQTPGQGLQFLFEYFSETQRNKGNFPGRFSGRQFSNSRSEMNVSTLELGDSALYLCASRKAGNLYNEQFFGPGTRLTVL.

This clonotype was seen at least ten times. This sequence joins TRBV28 and TRBJ2-3, with 8 positions matching TRBD1. CDR3 length: 16 amino acids. CDR1 is MDHEN, CDR2 SYDVKM, per germline. V lost 5 bases, J lost 3 bases, and 10 bases stayed unmatched. The CDR3 spells CASSPRNRGLTDTQYF. For the CDR3, the DNA is TGTGCCAGCAGTCCTAGGAACAGGGGGTTGACAGATACGCAGTATTTT. The variable domain in full, completed from reference TRBV28 and TRBJ2-3, reads DVKVTQSSRYLVKRTGEKVFLECVQDMDHENMFWYRQDPGLGLRLIYFSYDVKMKEKGDIPEGYSVSREKKERFSLILESASTNQTSMYLCASSPRNRGLTDTQYFGPGTRLTVL.

The chain is built from TRBV21-1 and TRBJ2-7; TRBD1, the D gene given by the table, was not confirmed from the DNA. TRBV21-1 counts as a pseudogene. The CDR3 has 12 residues. CDR3: CASSKGPEARYV. CDR3 in DNA: TGTGCCAGCAGCAAGGGACCTGAAGCACGGTACGTC.

This clonotype has a handful of counts. This chain links TRBV7-2 with TRBJ1-5, with TRBD1 identical over 9 bases. The germline V gene has CDR1 SGHTA and CDR2 FQGNSA. CDR3 size: 15 residues. V was clipped by 5 bases and J by 4 bases; unmatched bases: 6. This CDR3 is CASSLRTGENQPQHF. As DNA, the CDR3 is TGTGCCAGCAGCCTCCGGACAGGGGAAAATCAGCCCCAGCATTTT.

V usage is TRBV28 and J usage is TRBJ1-2; D remains ambiguous. The CDR3 totals 14 residues. Germline V gene lookup returns CDR1 MDHEN and CDR2 SYDVKM. Trimming took off 2 bases at V and 7 bases at J, with 14 bases between the two ends. CDR3 protein: CASSLPTQQRGYTF. In nucleotides, the CDR3 is TGTGCCAGCAGTTTACCAACGCAGCAGCGTGGCTACACCTTC.

V and J are TRBV6-1 and TRBJ2-7; D could derive from TRBD1 or TRBD2 (5 bases each). The CDR3 extends over 15 amino acids. V was cut by 9 bases and J by 2 bases, with 20 bases left in between. CDR1 and CDR2 from the germline V gene are MNHNS and SASEGT. The CDR3 sequence: CASTLNRDVPYEQYF. For the CDR3, the DNA is TGTGCCAGTACACTAAATCGGGACGTTCCCTACGAGCAGTACTTC.

Only a few counts were recorded for this clonotype. The junction and the germline gene differ at one end; a read error may be behind it. The chain uses TRBV7-2 and TRBJ2-5; D unclear. CDR3 length: 13 residues. Germline loops: CDR1 SGHTA, CDR2 FQGNSA. The CDR3 DNA is TGTGCCAGCAGCTTAGTCCCGGGTCCCCTTTGGAACTTC. It yields the protein CASSLVPGPLWNF.

This clonotype was seen more than once but under ten times. This chain uses TRBV7-8 with TRBJ2-1; 9 positions match TRBD1. Trimming cost V 6 bases and J 5 bases; bases outside gene matches: 11. Germline V gene data show CDR1 as SGHVS and CDR2 as FQNEAQ. This CDR3 region has 16 residues. The CDR3 DNA reads TGTGCCAGCAGTTACAGGGGGCCAACTAGAGACAATGAGCAGTTCTTC. It specifies CASSYRGPTRDNEQFF.

The rearrangement uses TRBV7-8 and TRBJ2-1; no clear D. Germline assignment: CDR1 SGHVS and CDR2 FQNEAQ. The CDR3 is 13 residues long. Trimming took off 5 bases at V and 5 bases at J, with 10 bases between the two ends. CDR3 sequence (DNA): TGTGCCAGCAGCCCCAGGTGGAACAATGAGCAGTTCTTC. It codes for CASSPRWNNEQFF.

The V call is TRBV12-3 or TRBV12-4, the J call TRBJ1-4; D is ambiguous. The V end lost 3 bases, the J end lost 0 bases, and 8 bases lay between the germline ends. The CDR3 is 15 residues long. The DNA for the CDR3 is TGTGCCAGCAGTTTCAGCCAAACAACTAATGAAAAACTGTTTTTT. Translation: CASSFSQTTNEKLFF.

V usage is TRBV4-1 and J usage is TRBJ1-6; D is unclear. The V end lost 0 bases, the J end lost 4 bases, and 7 bases lay between the germline ends. This CDR3 spans 15 amino acids. Germline lookup yields CDR1 MGHRA and CDR2 YSYEKL. CDR3 nucleotides: TGCGCCAGCAGCCAAGATCCGGTTTATAATTCACCCCTCCACTTT. This gives the protein CASSQDPVYNSPLHF.

V and J are TRBV25-1 and TRBJ1-1; the match to TRBD1 covers 9 bases. V dropped 6 bases and J dropped 7; count of bases not matched to a gene: 12. Germline-derived CDR1 and CDR2 are MGHDK and SYGVNS. CDR3 length: 15 amino acids. The CDR3 sequence: CASSHLRQGGDEAFF. DNA of the CDR3: TGTGCCAGCAGCCACCTCCGACAGGGGGGGGATGAAGCTTTCTTT.

This clonotype was counted only a few times. The chain joins TRBV2 to TRBJ1-2; D not certain. Trimming cost V 2 bases and J 8 bases, with 9 bases left between them. Germline V gene data show CDR1 as SNHLY and CDR2 as FYNNEI. There are 12 residues in the CDR3. Here the CDR3 DNA reads TGTGCCAGCAGTGAACAGTCTGGCGGCTACACCTTC. It encodes CASSEQSGGYTF.

The gene calls are TRBV11-1 and TRBJ2-3; TRBD2 matches at 15 bases. J lost 4 bases, V lost 5 bases, and 7 bases had no gene match. The CDR3 extends over 17 amino acids. Per germline, CDR1 SGHAT and CDR2 FQDESV (reference sequence). CDR3 amino acids: CASSPRTSGGASDTQYF. The DNA for the CDR3 is TGTGCCAGCAGCCCCCGGACTAGCGGGGGGGCTTCAGATACGCAGTATTTT.

This clonotype appeared many times. The chain couples TRBV2 to TRBJ1-1; no firm D call. Germline V CDR1 and CDR2: SNHLY, FYNNEI. Trimming cost V 10 bases and J 2 bases, with 11 bases left between them. The CDR3 contains 12 residues. The CDR3 DNA follows: TGTGCCAACGAATGGGCCAACACTGAAGCTTTCTTT. Its protein is CANEWANTEAFF.

The J gene is TRBJ1-1, the V gene TRBV27; no firm D call. Per germline, CDR1 MNHEY and CDR2 SMNVEV (reference sequence). The ends were cut back, 0 bases at V and 0 bases at J, with 17 bases in the middle. CDR3 length: 18 amino acids. The CDR3 sequence is CASSLSSSPQFMNTEAFF. DNA for the CDR3: TGTGCCAGCAGTTTATCGTCGAGCCCCCAGTTCATGAACACTGAAGCTTTCTTT.

Ten or more counts support this clonotype. The rearrangement uses TRBV7-9 and TRBJ2-1; D may be TRBD1 or TRBD2 (5 bases each). The germline V gene has CDR1 SEHNR and CDR2 FQNEAQ (reference sequence). V lost 2 bases to trimming and J lost 4 bases, with 18 bases between them. The length of the CDR3 is 17 residues. This chain's CDR3 is CASSLLSGAPGYNEQFF. CDR3 nucleotides: TGTGCCAGCAGCTTACTTTCCGGGGCACCTGGGTACAATGAGCAGTTCTTC.

This clonotype appeared a few times. V is TRBV15 and J is TRBJ2-5; D not certain. The CDR3 loop spans 15 amino acids. Germline-derived CDR1 and CDR2 are LNHNV and YYDKDF (reference sequence). Trimming removed 0 bases from V and 0 bases from J, with 8 bases in between. CDR3: CATSRDLMYQETQYF. DNA of the CDR3: TGTGCCACCAGCAGAGACCTAATGTACCAAGAGACCCAGTACTTC.